This T cell receptor (beta chain) was identified in a study of blood T cell repertoires in COVID-19. On the study more broadly: The study drew acute and convalescent COVID-19 samples from the United States, Italy and Spain. T cells, B-cell-depleted T cells, or PBMCs supplied cDNA or gDNA.

In the source study's methods: Counts of nucleated cells, estimated from reference gene primer amplification, were obtained. Libraries were prepared by immunoSEQ multiplex PCR; TCRdb keeps only in-frame clonotypes and omits some of them. The DNA gave D and trimming, while V, J and clone size come from that table. This sample has hundreds of thousands of clones; 87% occur once, and the top ten carry approximately 2.5%. Trimming left V 3 bases short and J 4 bases short, with 12 bases between. Germline CDR1 LGHNA, CDR2 YNFKEQ. The CDR3 runs 14 residues. V gene TRBV4-2 combines with J gene TRBJ1-1, with D tentatively TRBD1 (6 bases). The sequenced material came from peripheral blood. The receptor comes from a woman in her sixties with COVID-19, enrolled during active disease. The CDR3: CASSQDSSSTEAFF. The CDR3 DNA reads TGTGCCAGCAGCCAGGACAGCAGCTCCACTGAAGCTTTCTTT.